These 29 T cell receptor beta chains came from one sample sequenced in a study of shared clonotypes between healthy human individuals. Method: immunoSEQ multiplex PCR; TCRdb's copy keeps in-frame clones and lacks some. This repertoire shows some 2,400,000 clones, 90% to 96% found once; its top ten account for around 0.13%. The sequenced sample consisted of naive CD4+ T cells sorted from blood. The subset denotes: CD45RA+ positively selected. The receptors here all came from a man in his late teens or twenties in good health.

The chain carries TRBV18 and TRBJ2-7; 11 nucleotides line up with TRBD2. With 3 bases clipped from V and 3 bases from J, the junction kept 10 bases outside the gene matches. The CDR3 has 17 residues. Germline CDR1 KGHSH, CDR2 LQKENI. CDR3: CASSPSFGTSGLYEQYF. The CDR3 DNA sequence: TGTGCCAGCTCACCTTCCTTCGGGACTAGCGGACTCTACGAGCAGTACTTC.

This clone has just one count. The chain recombines TRBV23-1 with TRBJ1-5; no firm D call. TRBV23-1 carries the ORF label, with uncertain function. V lost 8 bases, J lost 2 bases, and 19 bases lay in between. This CDR3 has 16 residues. DNA for the CDR3: TGCGCCAGCCTCTCCCTGAATGGGCAGGGCAATCAGCCCCAGCATTTT. Protein sequence: CASLSLNGQGNQPQHF.

The V gene is TRBV10-3, the J gene TRBJ2-7; 8 nucleotides match TRBD2. The CDR3 totals 13 residues. Germline lookup yields CDR1 ENHRY and CDR2 SYGVKD. Trimming at V came to 9 bases and at J to 0 bases, leaving 4 bases not matched to a gene. Here the CDR3 reads CAILAGSSYEQYF. CDR3 in DNA: TGTGCCATTTTAGCGGGAAGCTCCTACGAGCAGTACTTC.

This chain uses TRBV7-2 with TRBJ1-1, with D uncertain. V lost 5 bases and J 2 bases, leaving 15 bases between the germline ends. The CDR3 length is 15 residues. The germline V gene encodes CDR1 SGHTA and CDR2 FQGNSA. The CDR3 spells CASSEVVWTNTEAFF. The CDR3 nucleotides are TGTGCCAGCAGCGAGGTCGTATGGACTAACACTGAAGCTTTCTTT.

This chain connects TRBV28 to TRBJ2-7; 10 bases line up with TRBD2. The V segment lost 2 bases and the J segment 3 bases; nucleotides outside the gene matches: 4. The CDR3 spans 15 residues. Germline V CDR1 and CDR2: MDHEN, SYDVKM. The CDR3 DNA follows: TGTGCCAGCAGTTTACAACTAGCGGGGATCTACGAGCAGTACTTC. This encodes CASSLQLAGIYEQYF.

This clone was counted a single time. The V gene is TRBV18, the J gene TRBJ2-7, with 8 bases identical to TRBD1. CDR1 is KGHSH and CDR2 is LQKENI in the germline V gene. The CDR3 runs 13 residues. The V and J ends lost 3 bases and 2 bases, in that order; junction bases with no gene match: 0. The CDR3 DNA reads as TGTGCCAGCTCACCCAGGGGGCCCTACGAGCAGTACTTC. It is translated as CASSPRGPYEQYF.

This chain joins TRBV25-1 and TRBJ1-2; 8 positions match TRBD1. CDR3 length: 12 residues. Germline assignment: CDR1 MGHDK and CDR2 SYGVNS. Trimming cost V 8 bases and J 8 bases; bases outside gene matches: 7. CDR3 amino acids: CASHGTGQGYTF. The CDR3 region has the DNA TGTGCCAGCCATGGGACAGGACAAGGCTACACCTTC.

As regards this clone: This CDR3 fails to terminate in the conserved phenylalanine or tryptophan, so it likely reflects a read error. No DNA is shown, since the ends of the CDR3 on it are uncertain; the CDR3 is the one TCRdb lists. The V and J genes are TRBV27 and TRBJ2-7. The CDR3 comprises 8 residues, both ends counted. The germline V gene encodes CDR1 MNHEY and CDR2 SMNVEV (reference sequence). The CDR3 loop is CASSPRDG.

This chain joins TRBV27 and TRBJ2-7; TRBD1 agrees at 9 bases. After removal of 10 bases from V and 3 bases from J, the junction contained 7 bases not matched to a gene. The CDR3 length is 13 residues. Germline assignment: CDR1 MNHEY and CDR2 SMNVEV (reference sequence). The CDR3 loop reads CATTRGQGYEQYF. The DNA for the CDR3 is TGTGCCACCACTCGGGGACAGGGCTACGAGCAGTACTTC.

The chain carries TRBV11-3 and TRBJ2-5; 11 bases map to TRBD2. CDR3 size: 15 residues. CDR1 SGHNT and CDR2 YENEEA come from the germline V gene. With V trimmed by 5 bases and J by 4 bases, 6 bases remained unmatched. CDR3 region: CASSPGLAVGETQYF. The CDR3 DNA follows: TGTGCCAGCAGCCCGGGACTAGCGGTTGGAGAGACCCAGTACTTC.

This chain links TRBV28 with TRBJ2-5, with D unresolved. Trimming cost V 5 bases and J 5 bases, with 27 bases left between them. The CDR3 covers 18 residues. CDR1 and CDR2 from the germline V gene are MDHEN and SYDVKM. CDR3 residues: CASSLGRPTSNGWETQYF. The DNA for the CDR3 is TGTGCCAGCAGTCTAGGCCGACCGACGTCGAACGGTTGGGAGACCCAGTACTTC.

This clone was recorded once. This sequence joins TRBV4-1 and TRBJ2-3; D is undetermined. The germline V gene encodes CDR1 MGHRA and CDR2 YSYEKL. Trimming left V 0 bases short and J 2 bases short, with 6 bases between. The CDR3 is made up of 14 amino acids. The CDR3 protein is CASSQDSFTDTQYF. The CDR3 nucleotides read TGCGCCAGCAGCCAAGATTCCTTCACAGATACGCAGTATTTT.

The V call is TRBV7-9, the J call TRBJ2-1; 9 bases align to TRBD1. The CDR3 runs 15 residues. V shed 5 bases and J 3 bases; nucleotides not matched to a gene: 5. Per germline, CDR1 SEHNR and CDR2 FQNEAQ (reference sequence). CDR3 coding DNA: TGTGCCAGCAGCCCGGACAGGGGCAACTACAATGAGCAGTTCTTC. This sequence encodes CASSPDRGNYNEQFF.

The chain joins TRBV18 to TRBJ2-7; weak D call: TRBD1 (6 bases). This CDR3 region has 17 residues. The V end lost 1 base, the J end lost 0 bases, and 16 bases lay between the germline ends. CDR1 KGHSH and CDR2 LQKENI come from the germline V gene. Written as DNA, the CDR3 is TGTGCCAGCTCACCACTACCAGGGGTACCCTCCTCCTACGAGCAGTACTTC. Translating it yields CASSPLPGVPSSYEQYF.

V is TRBV7-8 and J is TRBJ1-1, with 7 bases aligning to TRBD1. V dropped 5 bases and J dropped 1; count of bases not matched to a gene: 4. Germline values: CDR1 SGHVS, CDR2 FQNEAQ. This CDR3 is built from 14 residues. CDR3 amino acids: CASSPTGWNTEAFF. The CDR3 DNA sequence: TGTGCCAGCAGCCCGACAGGGTGGAACACTGAAGCTTTCTTT.

The chain joins TRBV19 to TRBJ1-2; the D gene is possibly TRBD1 (5 bases). The CDR3 is made up of 19 amino acids. The V end lost 3 bases, the J end lost 4 bases, and 27 bases lay between the germline ends. Germline V gene data show CDR1 as LNHDA and CDR2 as SQIVND (reference sequence). As DNA, the CDR3 is TGTGCCAGTAGTATGAGCGGGGCCTCATTCCCAGCGGGGATCTATGGCTACACCTTC. Its protein product is CASSMSGASFPAGIYGYTF.

About this clone: This CDR3 is also generated by other DNA sequences in the sample. The chain recombines TRBV2 with TRBJ1-2; 9 positions match TRBD1. The CDR3 extends over 12 amino acids. Germline V gene lookup returns CDR1 SNHLY and CDR2 FYNNEI. The V and J ends lost 5 bases and 8 bases, in that order; junction bases with no gene match: 3. The CDR3 reads CASSRDRDGYTF. DNA for the CDR3: TGTGCCAGCAGTCGGGACAGGGACGGCTACACCTTC.

The chain combines TRBV18 with TRBJ1-6, with D perhaps TRBD1 (6 bases). Per the germline V gene, CDR1 is KGHSH and CDR2 is LQKENI. The CDR3 covers 15 residues. V gave up 5 bases and J gave up 3 bases, with 11 bases separating them. The CDR3 here is CASSVGQFYNSPLHF. CDR3 sequence (DNA): TGTGCCAGCTCAGTTGGACAGTTCTATAATTCACCCCTCCACTTT.

The chain recombines TRBV15 with TRBJ2-6; possible D gene TRBD2, 5 bases. Germline assignment: CDR1 LNHNV and CDR2 YYDKDF (reference sequence). This CDR3 has 15 residues. Deletions cut 5 bases from V and 0 bases from J, with 8 bases between. DNA of the CDR3: TGTGCCACCAGCGGAGGTTCCTCTGGGGCCAACGTCCTGACTTTC. It is translated as CATSGGSSGANVLTF.

The genes are TRBV13 and TRBJ2-3, with 7 bases fitting TRBD1. V shed 6 bases and J 4 bases; nucleotides not matched to a gene: 10. This CDR3 is built from 15 residues. Per the germline V gene, CDR1 is PRHDT and CDR2 is FYEKMQ (reference sequence). Here the CDR3 reads CASRGLGTDSDTQYF. The CDR3 region has the DNA TGTGCCAGCAGGGGTCTTGGGACAGATTCAGATACGCAGTATTTT.

The sample holds one count of this clone. The chain is built from TRBV11-2 and TRBJ1-1; TRBD1 aligns across 7 bases. Germline V gene lookup returns CDR1 SGHAT and CDR2 FQNNGV. The CDR3 is 15 amino acids. J was trimmed by 3 bases and V by 4 bases; bases with no gene match: 8. The CDR3 region is CASSSGQLRHTEAFF. In DNA, the CDR3 is TGTGCCAGCAGCTCGGGACAGCTTAGGCACACTGAAGCTTTCTTT.

The chain joins TRBV5-4 to TRBJ1-2; no firm D call. Between the trimmed V and J ends, which lost 3 bases and 8 bases, there was a span of 8 bases. CDR1 is SGHNT and CDR2 is YYREEE in the germline V gene (reference sequence). The CDR3 has 11 residues. The CDR3 DNA is TGTGCCAGCAGCTCAACCGGGGGCTACACCTTC. It encodes CASSSTGGYTF.

The chain links TRBV7-9 to TRBJ2-7; 7 bases fit TRBD1. The germline V gene has CDR1 SEHNR and CDR2 FQNEAQ (reference sequence). V was clipped by 4 bases and J by 5 bases; unmatched bases: 8. The CDR3 spans 14 residues. CDR3 region: CASSSDRETHEQYF. The DNA for the CDR3 is TGTGCCAGCAGCTCCGACAGGGAAACCCACGAGCAGTACTTC. The full variable domain, completed using reference TRBV7-9 and TRBJ2-7, is DTGVSQNPRHKITKRGQNVTFRCDPISEHNRLYWYRQTLGQGPEFLTYFQNEAQLEKSRLLSDRFSAERPKGSFSTLEIQRTEQGDSAMYLCASSSDRETHEQYFGPGTRLTVT.

The rearrangement links TRBV7-2 to TRBJ1-1; unclear D gene. The CDR3 totals 13 residues. V gave up 6 bases and J gave up 1 base, with 9 bases separating them. Germline CDR1 is SGHTA and CDR2 is FQGNSA. The CDR3 sequence is CASRGGRNTEAFF. DNA for the CDR3: TGTGCCAGCAGAGGTGGACGGAACACTGAAGCTTTCTTT.

The chain employs TRBV6-1 and TRBJ1-2, with 8 bases lining up with TRBD1. CDR3 length: 15 residues. V shed 2 bases, J shed 9 bases, and the junction held 11 bases outside the gene matches. CDR1 is MNHNS, CDR2 SASEGT, per germline. The CDR3 DNA sequence: TGTGCCAGCAGTGAAATCTATGGGACAGGCTTAAGCTACACCTTC. Translated, it gives CASSEIYGTGLSYTF.

The rearrangement joins TRBV27 to TRBJ2-1; D may be TRBD2 (5 bases). CDR3 size: 12 residues. Per germline, CDR1 MNHEY and CDR2 SMNVEV (reference sequence). The germline V and J ends were trimmed by 9 bases and 11 bases, with 17 bases remaining between them. The CDR3 reads CASSPGSSKQFF. The CDR3 coding sequence is TGTGCCAGTTCACCGGGGTCTTCAAAGCAGTTCTTC.

Concerning this clone itself: The sample has other DNA sequences that encode this CDR3 too. The chain combines TRBV7-2 with TRBJ2-7; the match to TRBD2 covers 15 bases. The CDR3 loop spans 14 amino acids. Trimming at V came to 4 bases and at J to 6 bases, leaving 1 base not matched to a gene. Germline CDR1 SGHTA, CDR2 FQGNSA. The DNA of the CDR3 is TGTGCCAGCAGCTCGGGACTAGCGGGGGGCGAGCAGTACTTC. Its translation: CASSSGLAGGEQYF.

The V gene is TRBV5-1, the J gene TRBJ2-5; no reliable D call. The germline V gene encodes CDR1 SGHRS and CDR2 YFSETQ. This CDR3 is built from 15 residues. V was pared by 5 bases and J by 2 bases, with 16 bases between. CDR3 loop: CASRESEVGQETQYF. The CDR3 DNA reads TGCGCCAGCAGAGAGTCAGAAGTGGGTCAAGAGACCCAGTACTTC.

This sequence joins TRBV7-2 and TRBJ2-5, with D possibly TRBD1 on 6 matching bases. From germline, CDR1 is SGHTA and CDR2 FQGNSA. Trimming stripped 7 bases from V and 7 bases from J, with 19 bases between. The CDR3 consists of 14 residues. CDR3 sequence reads: CASNKFLGAATQYF. CDR3 bases: TGTGCCAGCAACAAATTTTTGGGGGCCGCGACCCAGTACTTC. Based on the CDR3 plus reference TRBV7-2 and TRBJ2-5, the full variable domain is GAGVSQSPSNKVTEKGKDVELRCDPISGHTALYWYRQSLGQGLEFLIYFQGNSAPDKSGLPSDRFSAERTGGSVSTLTIQRTQQEDSAVYLCASNKFLGAATQYFGPGTRLLVL.